Listed here are 14 T cell receptor beta chains from one sample, sequenced in a study of T cells in Graves' hyperthyroidism and ophthalmopathy. Amplified TCR beta CDR3 regions came from RNA transcripts. The HTBI primer set served for first-round RT-PCR of the TCR CDR3. MiXCR, run by TCRdb on the multiplex PCR reads, gives a single entry per CDR3 protein. The data contain about 580,000 distinct CDR3 sequences, about 45% of them singletons. The sample consisted of peripheral blood or thyroid tissue (not recorded which). The receptors shown here come from a woman aged 18-35 years with Graves' hyperthyroidism.

Concerning this clonotype: At one end the junction does not follow the germline gene, possibly because of a read error. CDR3 amino acids: CASSEMSSYERYF. The CDR3 region has the DNA TGTGCCAGCAGTGAAATGAGCTCCTACGAGCGGTACTTC. The V gene is TRBV6-1, the J gene TRBJ2-7; D unresolved. Germline loops: CDR1 MNHNS, CDR2 SASEGT. CDR3 size: 13 residues.

This chain links TRBV29-1 with TRBJ1-1; D gene ambiguous. Germline CDR1 and CDR2: SQVTM and ANQGSEA. The ends were cut back, 8 bases at V and 0 bases at J, with 16 bases in the middle. CDR3 length equals 14 residues. CDR3 nucleotide sequence: TGCAGCCAAGATGCGGCCAGCTTGAACACTGAAGCTTTCTTT. Its translation is CSQDAASLNTEAFF.

The sample holds many counts of this clonotype. This chain uses TRBV27 with TRBJ1-5; perhaps TRBD1 as D (5 bases). Trimming removed 1 base at V and 6 bases at J, with 10 bases between. The CDR3 has 14 amino acids. Germline assignment: CDR1 MNHEY and CDR2 SMNVEV (reference sequence). The CDR3: CASSLWQGSQPQHF. The CDR3 nucleotides read TGTGCCAGCAGTTTATGGCAGGGATCTCAGCCCCAGCATTTT.

This clonotype was observed at least ten times. The chain has TRBV5-1 and TRBJ2-7, with D possibly matching TRBD1 (5 bases). Germline V lookup: CDR1 SGHRS, CDR2 YFSETQ. CDR3 length equals 15 residues. V was cut by 3 bases and J by 2 bases, with 15 bases left in between. CDR3 residues: CASSSNPGMAYEQYF. For the CDR3, the DNA is TGCGCCAGCAGCTCGAATCCAGGGATGGCCTACGAGCAGTACTTC.

The chain joins TRBV20-1 to TRBJ1-2; 8 nucleotides match TRBD1. The CDR3 runs 13 residues. The germline CDR1 and CDR2 sequences are DFQATT and SNEGSKA (reference sequence). V trimming: 5 bases; J trimming: 6 bases; junction bases outside the gene matches: 8. The CDR3, as DNA: TGCAGTGCTTCGGACAGGGTGACGGATGGCTACACCTTC. It encodes CSASDRVTDGYTF.

This clonotype appeared once. V and J are TRBV5-1 and TRBJ1-2; D unresolved. V was clipped by 2 bases and J by 8 bases, with 16 bases between them. From germline, CDR1 is SGHRS and CDR2 YFSETQ. The CDR3 is 14 amino acids. As DNA, the CDR3 is TGCGCCAGCAGCTTTCGCGGGATTCTAATAGGCTACACCTTC. This encodes CASSFRGILIGYTF.

There are many counts of this clonotype. V gene TRBV13 combines with J gene TRBJ2-7, with 10 bases aligning to TRBD2. In germline, CDR1 is PRHDT, CDR2 FYEKMQ (reference sequence). The J segment lost 1 base and the V segment lost 5 bases, leaving 14 bases of the junction unmatched. The CDR3 extends over 18 amino acids. This chain's CDR3 is CASSGGGMTSGPSYEQYF. CDR3 in DNA: TGTGCCAGCAGCGGAGGGGGGATGACTAGCGGGCCTTCCTACGAGCAGTACTTC.

This clonotype was observed at least ten times. V is TRBV4-1 and J is TRBJ2-7; D is possibly TRBD1 (5 bases). Germline V gene data show CDR1 as MGHRA and CDR2 as YSYEKL. The CDR3 contains 13 residues. V was shortened by 1 base and J by 7 bases, with 11 bases between the two germline ends. The CDR3 region is CASSQGGGAEQYF. The CDR3 nucleotides are TGCGCCAGCAGCCAAGGGGGCGGCGCGGAGCAGTACTTC.

This clonotype was observed at least ten times. V gene TRBV25-1 combines with J gene TRBJ2-3; the D gene is possibly TRBD1 (6 bases). Per the germline V gene, CDR1 is MGHDK and CDR2 is SYGVNS. With 6 bases removed from V and 3 bases from J, the gap between germline ends came to 13 bases. This CDR3 is 14 amino acids long. CDR3 sequence (DNA): TGTGCCAGCAGCCTCACAGGGAGTACAGATACGCAGTATTTT. Translating it yields CASSLTGSTDTQYF. The variable domain in full, completed from reference TRBV25-1 and TRBJ2-3, reads EADIYQTPRYLVIGTGKKITLECSQTMGHDKMYWYQQDPGMELHLIHYSYGVNSTEKGDLSSESTVSRIRTEHFPLTLESARPSHTSQYLCASSLTGSTDTQYFGPGTRLTVL.

In its sample, this clonotype was seen many times. The V call is TRBV20-1, the J call TRBJ1-1; D uncertain. CDR3 length: 13 residues. Germline V gene lookup returns CDR1 DFQATT and CDR2 SNEGSKA (reference sequence). V lost 3 bases and J 0 bases, leaving 8 bases between the germline ends. CDR3 nucleotide sequence: TGCAGTGCTAGCGGTCTGATGAACACTGAAGCTTTCTTT. This encodes CSASGLMNTEAFF.

Ten or more counts support this clonotype. V gene TRBV19 combines with J gene TRBJ2-7, with 10 positions matching TRBD2. The CDR3 has 13 amino acids. The V segment lost 9 bases and the J segment 3 bases; nucleotides outside the gene matches: 5. Looked up from germline, CDR1 is LNHDA and CDR2 is SQIVND (reference sequence). DNA of the CDR3: TGTGCCAGCGCAATAGCGGGAGGCTACGAGCAGTACTTC. This gives the protein CASAIAGGYEQYF.

This chain uses TRBV20-1 with TRBJ1-1; D perhaps matches TRBD1 (6 bases). V lost 8 bases, J lost 5 bases, and 9 bases lay in between. Germline loops: CDR1 DFQATT, CDR2 SNEGSKA (reference sequence). The CDR3 extends over 10 amino acids. The chain's CDR3 is CSWRGTEAFF. The CDR3 DNA follows: TGCAGTTGGAGGGGGACTGAAGCTTTCTTT.

This clonotype has at least ten counts. The genes are TRBV7-2 and TRBJ1-4; TRBD1 aligns across 9 bases. The CDR3 sequence is 15 residues long. Germline V gene data show CDR1 as SGHTA and CDR2 as FQGNSA. The trim removed 1 base at V and 7 bases at J, leaving 4 bases unmatched. CDR3 sequence reads: CASSLDTGGFEKLFF. Written as DNA, the CDR3 is TGTGCCAGCAGCTTAGATACAGGGGGCTTTGAAAAACTGTTTTTT.

This clonotype was seen many times. V is TRBV12-3 or TRBV12-4 and J is TRBJ2-6; possibly TRBD1 for D (5 bases). The CDR3 has 17 amino acids. Trimming removed 6 bases at V and 0 bases at J, with 15 bases between. The CDR3 here is CASSPDISSSGANVLTF. For the CDR3, the DNA is TGTGCCAGCAGCCCGGACATCTCTAGCTCTGGGGCCAACGTCCTGACTTTC.